This T cell receptor beta chain was found in a study of T cell responses to AZD1222 COVID-19 vaccine (dated by TCRdb to the early 2020s). Background for the entire study: A total of over 230 trial participants underwent TCR sequencing, of whom 200 to 220 received two doses of AZD1222 and around 26 received two doses of the MenACWY control vaccine. Trial participants were enrolled by age into 18-55, 56-69 and 70-plus year subgroups, with around 140, 26 and 57 TCR-sequenced participants respectively.

Compared with germline, V lacks 3 bases and J lacks 9 bases; bases without a gene match: 8. CDR1 and CDR2, looked up from the germline V gene, are MDHEN and SYDVKM. Reading from cysteine to phenylalanine, the CDR3 counts 14 amino acids. Only the CDR3 portion is preserved as DNA: 42 bases, with reading frame beginning at the first base. With respect to this clone: It lacks a known antigen. Per-base qualities were not stored, and no clone one base away is much larger.

What the research found in general, with its limitations: The vaccine-associated CD4 TCRs covered the entire spike protein, and the dominant responses fell in regions 160-218 and 743-854. Reportedly, close to half of the unique spike-specific TCRs recognized epitopes lying outside the regions that are mutated in the B.1.351 and B.1.1.7 variants. A significant rise in spike-specific TCR breadth and depth was observed after two AZD1222 doses relative to day 0 and relative to MenACWY recipients. Because no samples from the day 14 peak response were available, repertoires could be characterized only after the peak T cell response. The 56-69-year group was small, and its depth increase did not reach significance, likely because of low power. Participants were mostly white British, with more females than males. The authors suggested clonal diversity may have been underestimated. Conclusions about previously exposed vaccinees were limited because only a handful of AZD1222 recipients were SARS-CoV-2 seropositive at baseline.

The CDR3 regions of human TCRbeta chains were analyzed by immunosequencing. As for the authors' bioinformatics: Repertoire TCRs were checked for matches against a reference library of SARS-CoV-2-specific TCRs that had been generated using the MIRA antigen-specificity platform. Breadth was defined as the fraction of unique TCRs that were SARS-CoV-2-associated. Depth was defined as the fraction of total T cells that were SARS-CoV-2-associated. Using the MIRA data, each spike-specific TCR was mapped to the spike region that the TCR reacts to and placed in a CD4 or CD8 class. Log10-transformed breadth and depth values were compared by one-way ANOVA with Sidak's multiple comparisons tests. Sourced from immuneACCESS, this table was stored by TCRdb with only in-frame sequences that have V and J called. A share of the clones is absent; for the studies checked, an unresolved V gene accounts for under half, and the remainder has no known explanation. From that table come the V and J calls and clone size; the DNA was used to work out D and trimming. This sample gives 85,000 to 100,000 clones in total; roughly 90% of them show up just once. The ten largest clones take up around 8.3% of the sample.

According to the study, the label for this sample's time point signals: about 28 days (+/-7) after the second vaccine dose. AZD1222 recipients whose second dose came at about 4 weeks and those whose second dose came at about 12 weeks were combined into one group, since spike-specific TCR depth and breadth did not differ between the two schedules. Samples from vaccinated people were obtained from the UK trials COV001 and COV002, which included a single-blind randomized controlled phase 2/3 trial of AZD1222 (ChAdOx1 nCoV-19) in healthy adults. For TCRbeta chain sequencing, PBMC samples from trial participants were taken at day 0 and at day 28 after the second dose.

The material sequenced was peripheral blood, taken 28 days after the second AZD1222 dose. The sequence was obtained from an adult who received the AZD1222 COVID-19 vaccine. The chain is assembled from TRBV28 and TRBJ2-1; 7 junctional bases match TRBD2. The DNA sequence is TGTGCCAGCAGTTTCTCCGGGGACTACGTTGAGCAGTTCTTC. This gives the protein CASSFSGDYVEQFF.